These 3 T cell receptor beta chains were all obtained from the same sample, sequenced in a study of OX40 agonist ivuxolimab in advanced cancers. Some clones are missing from TCRdb's copy, which holds only in-frame ones; the method was immunoSEQ multiplex PCR. The table lists over 25,000 clones, approximately 79% of them singletons, with roughly 29% in the top ten. The specimen was CD4+ or CD8+ T cells sorted from blood, collected in a trial of the OX40 agonist ivuxolimab. The receptors come from an adult with an advanced solid tumor such as melanoma, head and neck, liver or kidney cancer.

This chain uses TRBV14 with TRBJ2-1, with D tentatively TRBD1 or TRBD2 (5 bases each). The CDR3 has 12 amino acids. From germline, CDR1 is SGHDN and CDR2 FVKESK. Between the trimmed V and J ends, which lost 1 base and 8 bases, there was a span of 6 bases. The CDR3 spells CASSQGGYEQFF. The CDR3 coding sequence is TGTGCCAGCAGCCAAGGGGGGTATGAGCAGTTCTTC.

V usage is TRBV13 and J usage is TRBJ2-7; perhaps TRBD1 as D (6 bases). Trimming removed 6 bases at V and 2 bases at J, with 17 bases between. Germline CDR1 is PRHDT and CDR2 is FYEKMQ (reference sequence). CDR3 length: 15 residues. In DNA, the CDR3 is TGTGCCAGCAGTTCAGGGGTTGGCCTAACCTACGAGCAGTACTTC. It yields the protein CASSSGVGLTYEQYF.

J is TRBJ2-1 and V is TRBV7-9; 10 bases fit TRBD2. V was clipped by 3 bases and J by 8 bases; unmatched bases: 7. Germline lookup yields CDR1 SEHNR and CDR2 FQNEAQ (reference sequence). The CDR3 extends over 15 amino acids. The CDR3 loop is CASSFQREGPHEQFF. The CDR3 DNA reads as TGTGCCAGCAGCTTTCAGCGGGAGGGCCCTCATGAGCAGTTCTTC.